This T cell receptor beta chain is from a study of somatic mutations in cytotoxic T cells in rheumatoid arthritis. Whole-study results and caveats: Comparison of CD8+ T-cell clonality between rheumatoid arthritis patients and age-matched healthy controls yielded no significant difference. With age, CD8+ clonality increased in rheumatoid arthritis patients, whereas no such increase appeared in healthy controls. Some patients, about an eighth of the roughly 65, had a largest CD8+ clone that exceeded 20% of CD8+ cells.

Assay used: immunoSEQ multiplex PCR; TCRdb lists only in-frame clones, some missing. There are around 10,000 clones in the sample; roughly 70% occur only once, and under 50% lies in the top ten. Germline V lookup: CDR1 ENHRY, CDR2 SYGVKD. The CDR3 is made up of 14 amino acids. After removal of 3 bases from V and 8 bases from J, the junction contained 8 bases not matched to a gene. Concerning this clone: Its antigen is not identified.

The chain recombines TRBV10-3 with TRBJ1-2; 8 bases map to TRBD1. The clonotype originates from a man aged 60 to 75 in good health. Material for sequencing was CD8+ T cells sorted from blood. Here the CDR3 reads CAISDTSGGEGYTF. In nucleotides, the CDR3 is TGTGCCATCAGTGATACCTCAGGGGGCGAGGGCTACACCTTC.